The rows below give T cell receptor beta chains drawn from one sample of a study of response to subunit inactivated influenza vaccine. TCRdb recomputed calls from the RT-PCR reads with MiXCR, one row per CDR3 protein. The sample includes 500,000 or so distinct CDR3 sequences, approximately 16% seen only once; the top ten take 2.5% to 3.5%. Sequencing was performed on CD4+ T cells sorted from PBMCs, taken around 25 months after vaccination. These receptors came from a man aged 45 to 75 who received an inactivated influenza vaccine. CDR3s include the opening cysteine and the closing phenylalanine or tryptophan. D genes are given only for firm matches. Only some rows state a clone size, as once, few, many or a class for expanded clones.

V gene: TRBV14; J gene: TRBJ2-3; clone size: many; D gene: -; CDR3 protein: CATGSTDTQYF; CDR3 DNA: TGTGCCACCGGGAGCACAGATACGCAGTATTTT
V gene: TRBV12-3/TRBV12-4; J gene: TRBJ1-1; clone size: -; D gene: -; CDR3 protein: CASSSSGINTEAFF; CDR3 DNA: TGTGCCAGCAGTTCGTCGGGGATAAACACTGAAGCTTTCTTT
V gene: TRBV5-1; J gene: TRBJ1-5; clone size: many; D gene: -; CDR3 protein: CASSLSPGMGNQPQHF; CDR3 DNA: TGCGCCAGCAGCTTGTCCCCAGGCATGGGGAATCAGCCCCAGCATTTT
V gene: TRBV2; J gene: TRBJ2-1; clone size: -; D gene: -; CDR3 protein: CASSLGIQYNEQFF; CDR3 DNA: TGTGCCAGCAGTCTGGGTATTCAGTACAATGAGCAGTTCTTC
V gene: TRBV7-2; J gene: TRBJ2-7; clone size: few; D gene: TRBD1; CDR3 protein: CASSVGTGFYEQYF; CDR3 DNA: TGTGCCAGCAGCGTCGGGACAGGTTTCTACGAGCAGTACTTC
V gene: TRBV12-3/TRBV12-4; J gene: TRBJ2-2; clone size: -; D gene: -; CDR3 protein: CASRTGAHVGELFF; CDR3 DNA: TGTGCCAGCAGGACAGGAGCTCATGTGGGGGAGCTGTTTTTT
V gene: TRBV27; J gene: TRBJ2-7; clone size: few; D gene: -; CDR3 protein: CASSSPGHHYEQYF; CDR3 DNA: TGTGCCAGCAGTTCCCCGGGACATCACTACGAGCAGTACTTC
V gene: TRBV28; J gene: TRBJ2-7; clone size: once; D gene: TRBD1; CDR3 protein: CASSLPPGQLYEQYF; CDR3 DNA: TGTGCCAGCAGTTTGCCGCCGGGACAGCTCTACGAGCAGTACTTC
V gene: TRBV7-9; J gene: TRBJ1-6; clone size: -; D gene: -; CDR3 protein: CASSLSANSPLHF; CDR3 DNA: TGTGCCAGCAGCTTGTCAGCGAATTCACCCCTCCACTTT
V gene: TRBV10-3; J gene: TRBJ1-1; clone size: -; D gene: -; CDR3 protein: CAISGSRNTEAFF; CDR3 DNA: TGTGCCATCAGTGGATCACGGAACACTGAAGCTTTCTTT
V gene: TRBV4-2; J gene: TRBJ2-3; clone size: few; D gene: -; CDR3 protein: CASSQGRDADTQYF; CDR3 DNA: TGTGCCAGCAGCCAAGGCAGGGACGCAGATACGCAGTATTTT
V gene: TRBV20-1; J gene: TRBJ1-1; clone size: few; D gene: -; CDR3 protein: CSPRGPGENTEAFF; CDR3 DNA: TGCAGTCCAAGAGGTCCGGGAGAGAACACTGAAGCTTTCTTT
V gene: TRBV24-1; J gene: TRBJ1-1; clone size: -; D gene: -; CDR3 protein: CATSEHGGGGEAFF; CDR3 DNA: TGTGCCACCAGTGAGCATGGAGGGGGAGGTGAAGCTTTCTTT
V gene: TRBV7-2; J gene: TRBJ1-2; clone size: few; D gene: TRBD1; CDR3 protein: CASSLPGTGGTYGYTF; CDR3 DNA: TGTGCCAGCAGCTTACCCGGGACAGGGGGTACCTATGGCTACACCTTC
V gene: TRBV15; J gene: TRBJ1-1; clone size: few; D gene: -; CDR3 protein: CATRAGGRIGTEAFF; CDR3 DNA: TGTGCCACCAGGGCCGGGGGGCGTATTGGCACTGAAGCTTTCTTT
V gene: TRBV5-4; J gene: TRBJ2-1; clone size: many; D gene: -; CDR3 protein: CASSPGRNGYEQFF; CDR3 DNA: TGTGCCAGCAGCCCAGGACGTAATGGGTATGAGCAGTTCTTC
V gene: TRBV4-2; J gene: TRBJ2-6; clone size: few; D gene: -; CDR3 protein: CASSPQGSSGANVLTF; CDR3 DNA: TGTGCCAGCAGCCCCCAGGGAAGCTCTGGGGCCAACGTCCTGACTTTC
V gene: TRBV11-1; J gene: TRBJ2-2; clone size: -; D gene: -; CDR3 protein: CASSFPGVVAGELFF; CDR3 DNA: TGTGCCAGCAGCTTTCCGGGGGTCGTCGCCGGGGAGCTGTTTTTT
V gene: TRBV4-2; J gene: TRBJ1-5; clone size: few; D gene: TRBD1; CDR3 protein: CASSQEGTGAQPQHF; CDR3 DNA: TGTGCCAGCAGCCAAGAAGGGACAGGGGCACAGCCCCAGCATTTT
V gene: TRBV5-1; J gene: TRBJ2-5; clone size: few; D gene: TRBD1; CDR3 protein: CASSFPGGETQYF; CDR3 DNA: TGCGCCAGCAGCTTCCCAGGGGGAGAGACCCAGTACTTC
V gene: TRBV12-3/TRBV12-4; J gene: TRBJ1-4; clone size: -; D gene: TRBD1; CDR3 protein: CASSSGTGGPVNEKLFF; CDR3 DNA: TGTGCCAGCAGTTCCGGGACAGGGGGCCCGGTTAATGAAAAACTGTTTTTT
V gene: TRBV18; J gene: TRBJ1-4; clone size: -; D gene: -; CDR3 protein: CASSGRTLRTNEKLFF; CDR3 DNA: TGTGCCAGCTCAGGAAGGACCCTGAGAACTAATGAAAAACTGTTTTTT
V gene: TRBV4-3; J gene: TRBJ2-3; clone size: -; D gene: TRBD1; CDR3 protein: CASSRTGALTDTQYF; CDR3 DNA: TGCGCCAGCAGCCGAACAGGGGCCCTCACAGATACGCAGTATTTT
V gene: TRBV7-2; J gene: TRBJ1-4; clone size: few; D gene: -; CDR3 protein: CASSARPNEKLFF; CDR3 DNA: TGTGCCAGCAGCGCAAGACCAAATGAAAAACTGTTTTTT
V gene: TRBV3-1; J gene: TRBJ2-7; clone size: few; D gene: TRBD1; CDR3 protein: CASSYRDSYYEQYF; CDR3 DNA: TGTGCCAGCAGCTATAGGGACAGCTACTACGAGCAGTACTTC
V gene: TRBV12-3/TRBV12-4; J gene: TRBJ2-7; clone size: -; D gene: -; CDR3 protein: CASSLIGGPYEQYF; CDR3 DNA: TGTGCCAGCAGTTTAATTGGGGGGCCATACGAGCAGTACTTC
V gene: TRBV5-1; J gene: TRBJ1-6; clone size: -; D gene: -; CDR3 protein: CASSLVKGSTNSPLHF; CDR3 DNA: TGCGCCAGCAGCTTGGTAAAGGGGTCTACCAATTCACCCCTCCACTTT
V gene: TRBV20-1; J gene: TRBJ2-1; clone size: few; D gene: -; CDR3 protein: CSATGTLGSNEQFF; CDR3 DNA: TGCAGTGCTACCGGGACGCTGGGGTCCAATGAGCAGTTCTTC
V gene: TRBV20-1; J gene: TRBJ1-2; clone size: few; D gene: -; CDR3 protein: CRAGDQASFTF; CDR3 DNA: TGCAGGGCCGGGGACCAGGCATCATTCACCTTC
V gene: TRBV4-2; J gene: TRBJ1-4; clone size: -; D gene: TRBD1; CDR3 protein: CASSHDREVNEKLFF; CDR3 DNA: TGTGCCAGCAGCCACGACAGGGAGGTGAATGAAAAACTGTTTTTT
V gene: TRBV28; J gene: TRBJ2-4; clone size: -; D gene: TRBD2; CDR3 protein: CASSTSGGLQYF; CDR3 DNA: TGTGCCAGCAGTACTAGCGGGGGGCTTCAGTACTTC
V gene: TRBV5-5; J gene: TRBJ2-1; clone size: few; D gene: -; CDR3 protein: CASSLGLATFEQFF; CDR3 DNA: TGTGCCAGCAGCTTAGGCCTAGCGACATTTGAGCAGTTCTTC
V gene: TRBV11-2; J gene: TRBJ2-3; clone size: -; D gene: TRBD2; CDR3 protein: CASSLDTSGKQYF; CDR3 DNA: TGTGCCAGCAGCTTAGATACTAGCGGGAAACAGTATTTT
V gene: TRBV7-9; J gene: TRBJ2-3; clone size: -; D gene: TRBD2; CDR3 protein: CASSMPGLADRDTQYF; CDR3 DNA: TGTGCCAGCAGCATGCCGGGACTAGCGGACCGAGATACGCAGTATTTT
V gene: TRBV4-3; J gene: TRBJ2-3; clone size: many; D gene: TRBD2; CDR3 protein: CASSLSSGRALGTQYF; CDR3 DNA: TGCGCCAGCAGCCTTAGTAGCGGGAGGGCCTTAGGTACGCAGTATTTT
V gene: TRBV7-2; J gene: TRBJ1-2; clone size: few; D gene: -; CDR3 protein: CASTKNTQGSYGYTF; CDR3 DNA: TGTGCCAGCACCAAAAATACCCAGGGTAGCTATGGCTACACCTTC
V gene: TRBV7-6; J gene: TRBJ1-3; clone size: few; D gene: -; CDR3 protein: CASSLAGLAGNTIYF; CDR3 DNA: TGTGCCAGCAGCTTAGCCGGGCTCGCTGGAAACACCATATATTTT
V gene: TRBV27; J gene: TRBJ2-1; clone size: -; D gene: TRBD2; CDR3 protein: CASSSLSGRVGNEQFF; CDR3 DNA: TGTGCCAGCAGTTCCCTTAGCGGGAGAGTAGGTAATGAGCAGTTCTTC
V gene: TRBV12-3/TRBV12-4; J gene: TRBJ2-1; clone size: many; D gene: -; CDR3 protein: CASSRGSF; CDR3 DNA: TGTGCCAGCAGCCGGGGATCCTTC
V gene: TRBV18; J gene: TRBJ2-7; clone size: many; D gene: -; CDR3 protein: CASSPLSNSYEQYF; CDR3 DNA: TGTGCCAGCTCACCACTGTCAAACTCCTACGAGCAGTACTTC
V gene: TRBV20-1; J gene: TRBJ2-2; clone size: few; D gene: -; CDR3 protein: CSARREAGELFF; CDR3 DNA: TGCAGTGCTAGGAGGGAGGCCGGGGAGCTGTTTTTT
V gene: TRBV7-7; J gene: TRBJ2-1; clone size: -; D gene: -; CDR3 protein: CASNFQGGASYNEQFF; CDR3 DNA: TGTGCCAGCAACTTTCAAGGGGGGGCCTCCTACAATGAGCAGTTCTTC
V gene: TRBV6-2/TRBV6-3; J gene: TRBJ2-1; clone size: few; D gene: TRBD1; CDR3 protein: CASSAGTGTEQFF; CDR3 DNA: TGTGCCAGCAGCGCCGGGACAGGGACTGAGCAGTTCTTC
V gene: TRBV3-1; J gene: TRBJ2-3; clone size: -; D gene: TRBD2; CDR3 protein: CASSQGWPSGLTDTQYF; CDR3 DNA: TGTGCCAGCAGCCAAGGTTGGCCTAGCGGGTTAACAGATACGCAGTATTTT